This TCR beta chain was sequenced during a study of early T cells in non-severe SARS-CoV-2 infection. The CDR3 extends over 12 residues, inclusive of both ends. CDR1 SGHTA and CDR2 FQGNSA come from the germline V gene. Regarding this clonotype: The conserved phenylalanine or tryptophan normally closing the CDR3 is absent here, so this likely arose from a read error. It is unclear where the CDR3 begins or ends on the DNA, so no DNA is shown, and the CDR3 is as TCRdb lists it.

TCRdb re-derived calls from the 5' RACE reads in MiXCR, one entry per CDR3 protein. The profile shows tens of thousands of distinct CDR3 sequences, roughly 7.3% of them singletons. The chain carries TRBV7-2 and TRBJ1-2; the table's D call TRBD1 went unverified against the DNA. The sequenced sample was whole blood. This TCR came from an adult who was a healthcare worker with PCR-confirmed SARS-CoV-2 infection or an uninfected control (not recorded which). CDR3 region: CASSWDRGHGYT.